The 16 T cell receptor beta chains presented below share a single source sample, sequenced in a study of patients and donors after allogeneic stem cell transplantation. TCRdb recomputed calls from the RT-PCR reads with MiXCR, one row per CDR3 protein. The data hold roughly 940,000 distinct CDR3 sequences, with more than 15% observed a single time. The sequenced sample consisted of blood, either unsorted or a sorted T cell fraction (not recorded which). These receptors were obtained from a human donor who was either an allogeneic HSCT recipient or a stem cell or donor lymphocyte infusion donor (not recorded which). It is not recorded whose cells these are; they may come from a transplant donor.

This clonotype was detected only a few times. The V call is TRBV7-2, the J call TRBJ1-5; D not resolved. Germline CDR1 and CDR2: SGHTA and FQGNSA. This CDR3 spans 15 amino acids. Trimming shortened V by 5 bases and J by 6 bases, and 17 bases separated the two germline ends. CDR3 DNA: TGTGCCAGCAGCCACAGAGGGCCCGGGCCTCAGCCCCAGCATTTT. Residues: CASSHRGPGPQPQHF.

This sequence joins TRBV20-1 and TRBJ2-1, with 11 bases matching TRBD2. Germline V gene sequence: CDR1 DFQATT, CDR2 SNEGSKA (reference sequence). V was pared by 5 bases and J by 9 bases, with 9 bases of the junction left unmatched. The CDR3 covers 14 residues. The CDR3 sequence is CSAPLAGGRIEQFF. The DNA for the CDR3 is TGCAGTGCTCCCCTAGCGGGAGGTCGGATTGAGCAGTTCTTC.

This clonotype was picked up many times. The chain couples TRBV29-1 to TRBJ2-3, with D perhaps TRBD1 or TRBD2 (6 bases each). V was clipped by 3 bases and J by 3 bases, with 13 bases between them. The CDR3 extends over 14 amino acids. Germline CDR1 SQVTM, CDR2 ANQGSEA. Written as DNA, the CDR3 is TGCAGCGTTGATAAGCGAGGGGGGACAGATACGCAGTATTTT. This codes for CSVDKRGGTDTQYF.

As for this clonotype: A read error may explain this, as a much larger clone is one base away. This CDR3 reads CASSSGTAETQYF. CDR3 sequence (DNA): TGCGCCAGCAGCAGCGGGACAGCAGAGACCCAGTACTTC. The chain carries TRBV5-1 and TRBJ2-5, with D possibly called TRBD1 or TRBD2 (7 bases each). Trimming removed 4 bases at V and 4 bases at J, with 11 bases between. The CDR3 is made up of 13 amino acids. The germline gives CDR1 SGHRS, CDR2 YFSETQ. Complete variable domain (other parts from reference TRBV5-1 and TRBJ2-5): KAGVTQTPRYLIKTRGQQVTLSCSPISGHRSVSWYQQTPGQGLQFLFEYFSETQRNKGNFPGRFSGRQFSNSRSEMNVSTLELGDSALYLCASSSGTAETQYFGPGTRLLVL.

This clonotype has more than one count but fewer than ten. The chain is built from TRBV20-1 and TRBJ1-2; TRBD1 might be the D (5 bases). Looked up from germline, CDR1 is DFQATT and CDR2 is SNEGSKA (reference sequence). V shed 5 bases and J shed 3 bases, with 13 bases lying between them. The CDR3 contains 13 residues. The CDR3 spells CSAVSGTHYGYTF. CDR3 nucleotides: TGCAGTGCTGTCTCCGGGACCCACTATGGCTACACCTTC.

The V gene is TRBV25-1, the J gene TRBJ1-6; 10 nucleotides line up with TRBD1. Looked up from germline, CDR1 is MGHDK and CDR2 is SYGVNS. CDR3 length: 18 residues. V lost 3 bases to trimming and J lost 5 bases; unmatched junction nucleotides: 10. DNA for the CDR3: TGTGCCAGCAGTGATGAGCGACAGGGGGCTTTGGATAATTCACCCCTCCACTTT. It is translated as CASSDERQGALDNSPLHF. The full variable domain, rest sourced from reference TRBV25-1 and TRBJ1-6, is EADIYQTPRYLVIGTGKKITLECSQTMGHDKMYWYQQDPGMELHLIHYSYGVNSTEKGDLSSESTVSRIRTEHFPLTLESARPSHTSQYLCASSDERQGALDNSPLHFGNGTRLTVT.

This clonotype has a handful of counts. This chain's CDR3 is CASSFWEAAGELFF. The CDR3 nucleotides are TGTGCCAGCAGTTTTTGGGAGGCGGCCGGGGAGCTGTTTTTT. The chain links TRBV25-1 to TRBJ2-2; weak D call: TRBD2 (6 bases). CDR1 and CDR2 (germline): MGHDK, SYGVNS. This CDR3 is built from 14 residues. Trimming shortened V by 5 bases and J by 6 bases, and 13 bases separated the two germline ends.

The V and J genes are TRBV4-1 and TRBJ2-7; 12 nucleotides align to TRBD2. Per germline, CDR1 MGHRA and CDR2 YSYEKL. Trimming took 6 bases from V and 2 from J; bases not matched to a gene: 8. CDR3 length: 16 amino acids. DNA of the CDR3: TGCGCCAGCAGACGATCCCCTAGCGGGGGGGCCTACGAGCAGTACTTC. Its translation: CASRRSPSGGAYEQYF.

This chain uses TRBV12-3 or TRBV12-4 with TRBJ2-7; D is possibly TRBD1 (5 bases). Trimming took off 3 bases at V and 3 bases at J, with 9 bases between the two ends. The CDR3 consists of 13 residues. The CDR3 here is CASSFETGYEQYF. CDR3 sequence (DNA): TGTGCCAGCAGTTTCGAAACAGGCTACGAGCAGTACTTC.

This clonotype has only a few counts. The rearrangement uses TRBV5-1 and TRBJ2-1, with TRBD2 as a possible D gene (6 bases). The V end was cut by 4 bases, the J end by 2 bases, with 13 bases between. Germline V gene sequence: CDR1 SGHRS, CDR2 YFSETQ. The CDR3 contains 15 residues. The CDR3 here is CASSTDPGAYNEQFF. CDR3 coding DNA: TGCGCCAGCAGCACTGATCCGGGAGCCTACAATGAGCAGTTCTTC.

V gene TRBV5-1 combines with J gene TRBJ1-2; 8 nucleotides line up with TRBD1. J lost 5 bases, V lost 2 bases, and 11 bases had no gene match. CDR3 length: 16 residues. Germline loops: CDR1 SGHRS, CDR2 YFSETQ. The CDR3 DNA reads TGCGCCAGCAGCTTTCGTTTTTCAGGGGGCGCATATGGCTACACCTTC. As protein: CASSFRFSGGAYGYTF.

The chain employs TRBV29-1 and TRBJ2-5; 11 bases line up with TRBD2. The CDR3 consists of 14 residues. Per germline, CDR1 SQVTM and CDR2 ANQGSEA. V shed 6 bases and J 2 bases; nucleotides not matched to a gene: 5. The CDR3: CSVLLAGEQETQYF. The CDR3 DNA is TGCAGCGTCCTACTAGCGGGGGAGCAAGAGACCCAGTACTTC. The variable domain in full, with the rest retrieved from reference TRBV29-1 and TRBJ2-5, is SAVISQKPSRDICQRGTSLTIQCQVDSQVTMMFWYRQQPGQSLTLIATANQGSEATYESGFVIDKFPISRPNLTFSTLTVSNMSPEDSSIYLCSVLLAGEQETQYFGPGTRLLVL.

The V and J genes are TRBV4-1 and TRBJ2-1, with D unresolved. The germline CDR1 and CDR2 sequences are MGHRA and YSYEKL. The CDR3 is 15 residues long. Deletions cut 5 bases from V and 4 bases from J, with 15 bases between. CDR3 DNA sequence: TGCGCCAGCAGCAAGGACGTAGCCCTTTACAATGAGCAGTTCTTC. Encoded protein: CASSKDVALYNEQFF.

In this sample, this clonotype turned up a few times. The chain joins TRBV5-1 to TRBJ2-1; D is ambiguous. CDR1 is SGHRS, CDR2 YFSETQ, per germline. The V gene lost 5 bases and the J gene lost 0 bases, with 15 bases spanning the gap. The CDR3 loop spans 16 amino acids. CDR3 bases: TGCGCCAGCAGAGTTCGGGCCGATACCTCCTACAATGAGCAGTTCTTC. Its translation is CASRVRADTSYNEQFF.

This sequence joins TRBV6-1 and TRBJ2-7; no firm D call. CDR3 length equals 15 residues. The germline gives CDR1 MNHNS, CDR2 SASEGT. V was clipped by 7 bases and J by 3 bases, with 19 bases between them. CDR3 coding DNA: TGTGCCAGCATAAATACGGCCGGTAACCACTACGAGCAGTACTTC. It encodes CASINTAGNHYEQYF.

This clonotype was observed a handful of times. J is TRBJ1-1 and V is TRBV7-9; D not resolved. Trimming removed 5 bases from V and 7 bases from J, with 17 bases in between. The V gene's germline CDR1 is SEHNR and CDR2 FQNEAQ (reference sequence). The CDR3 totals 14 residues. CDR3: CASSAGEGRDEAFF. The CDR3, as DNA: TGTGCCAGCAGCGCGGGAGAAGGCCGGGATGAAGCTTTCTTT.